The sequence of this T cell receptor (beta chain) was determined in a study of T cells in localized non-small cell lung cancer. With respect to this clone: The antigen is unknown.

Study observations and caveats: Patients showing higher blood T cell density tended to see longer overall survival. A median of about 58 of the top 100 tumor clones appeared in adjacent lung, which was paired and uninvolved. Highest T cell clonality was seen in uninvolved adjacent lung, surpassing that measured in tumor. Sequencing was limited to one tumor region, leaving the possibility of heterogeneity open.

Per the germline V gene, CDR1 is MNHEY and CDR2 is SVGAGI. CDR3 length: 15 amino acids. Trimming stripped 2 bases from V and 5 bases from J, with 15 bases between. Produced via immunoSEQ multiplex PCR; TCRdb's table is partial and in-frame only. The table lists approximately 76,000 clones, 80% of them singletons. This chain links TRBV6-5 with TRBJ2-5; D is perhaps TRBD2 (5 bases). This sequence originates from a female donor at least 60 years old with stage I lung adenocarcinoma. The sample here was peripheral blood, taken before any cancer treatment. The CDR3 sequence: CASSYEARPGETQYF. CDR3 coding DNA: TGTGCCAGCAGTTACGAGGCGCGGCCGGGGGAGACCCAGTACTTC.